The 18 T cell receptor beta chains presented below share a single source sample, sequenced in a study of cytomegalovirus exposure and HLA in healthy donors. With 60 Vbeta and 13 Jbeta primers, the PCR was carried out. TCRdb's copy holds only in-frame clones and misses some; the assay was immunoSEQ multiplex PCR. Among more than 80,000 clones listed, 70% to 80% were seen once. Sequencing used PBMCs. The receptors were gathered from a man in his sixties in good health and CMV-seronegative.

The chain is built from TRBV10-1 and TRBJ2-1; 8 bases align to TRBD1. CDR1 WNHNN and CDR2 SYGVQD come from the germline V gene (reference sequence). Losses at the gene ends were 10 bases for V and 9 bases for J; bases not matched to a gene: 5. This CDR3 region has 11 residues. The CDR3: CANSTGVEQFF. The CDR3 region has the DNA TGCGCCAATTCGACAGGGGTTGAGCAGTTCTTC.

The rearrangement joins TRBV9 to TRBJ1-1, with 11 bases aligning to TRBD1. CDR1 and CDR2 (germline): SGDLS, YYNGEE. This CDR3 region has 14 residues. After removal of 5 bases from V and 1 base from J, the junction contained 1 base not matched to a gene. CDR3 sequence: CASSGTGGNTEAFF. In nucleotides, the CDR3 is TGTGCCAGCAGTGGGACAGGGGGGAACACTGAAGCTTTCTTT.

This clone was seen once. This chain links TRBV5-1 with TRBJ1-1; D gene uncertain. Per germline, CDR1 SGHRS and CDR2 YFSETQ. The germline V and J ends were trimmed by 1 base and 4 bases, with 8 bases remaining between them. CDR3 length: 13 amino acids. DNA of the CDR3: TGCGCCAGCAGCTTGACGGCGGTCACTGAAGCTTTCTTT. It is translated as CASSLTAVTEAFF.

V and J are TRBV5-1 and TRBJ2-5; 12 bases line up with TRBD2. The length of the CDR3 is 18 residues. In germline, CDR1 is SGHRS, CDR2 YFSETQ. The V gene end was trimmed by 0 bases and the J gene end by 3 bases; junction bases not matched to a gene: 9. CDR3 amino acids: CASSLASSGGALEETQYF. The CDR3 bases are TGCGCCAGCAGCTTGGCCTCTAGCGGGGGGGCCTTGGAAGAGACCCAGTACTTC. Full variable domain (missing parts from reference TRBV5-1 and TRBJ2-5): KAGVTQTPRYLIKTRGQQVTLSCSPISGHRSVSWYQQTPGQGLQFLFEYFSETQRNKGNFPGRFSGRQFSNSRSEMNVSTLELGDSALYLCASSLASSGGALEETQYFGPGTRLLVL.

This chain links TRBV29-1 with TRBJ1-4; D is unresolved. V lost 5 bases, J lost 7 bases, and 14 bases lay in between. Germline assignment: CDR1 SQVTM and CDR2 ANQGSEA. CDR3 length: 13 amino acids. The CDR3 sequence is CSVSDRSGEKLFF. CDR3 nucleotide sequence: TGCAGCGTTTCAGATCGGTCGGGTGAAAAACTGTTTTTT.

The CDR3 protein is CAWSVLGRGYTEAFF. CDR3 DNA: TGTGCCTGGAGTGTACTCGGCAGGGGATACACTGAAGCTTTCTTT. This chain joins TRBV30 and TRBJ1-1; possible D gene TRBD1, 6 bases. V lost 0 bases and J 3 bases, leaving 14 bases between the germline ends. Germline CDR1 and CDR2: GTSNPN and SVGIG (reference sequence). The CDR3 spans 15 residues.

This chain joins TRBV18 and TRBJ1-1, with D perhaps TRBD1 (5 bases). The CDR3 totals 14 residues. The V gene lost 3 bases and the J gene lost 3 bases, with 11 bases spanning the gap. Germline V gene lookup returns CDR1 KGHSH and CDR2 LQKENI. The CDR3 coding sequence is TGTGCCAGCTCACCTTCGACAGATTACACTGAAGCTTTCTTT. This gives the protein CASSPSTDYTEAFF.

J is TRBJ2-2 and V is TRBV4-3; perhaps TRBD2 as D (5 bases). V lost 0 bases, J lost 7 bases, and 12 bases lay in between. CDR1 LGHNA and CDR2 YSLEER come from the germline V gene. The CDR3 length is 15 residues. Here the CDR3 DNA reads TGCGCCAGCAGCCAAGATTTCAGTCGGGGCGGGGAGCTGTTTTTT. Protein: CASSQDFSRGGELFF.

The rearrangement joins TRBV6-5 to TRBJ1-5, with D perhaps TRBD1 (5 bases). This CDR3 comprises 14 residues. CDR1 and CDR2 from the germline V gene are MNHEY and SVGAGI. V lost 5 bases and J 7 bases, leaving 15 bases between the germline ends. The CDR3 region is CASSPQGPWQPQHF. In nucleotides, the CDR3 is TGTGCCAGCAGTCCCCAGGGTCCTTGGCAGCCCCAGCATTTT.

This clone showed up just once. This chain joins TRBV4-3 and TRBJ2-5, with TRBD1 matching over 9 bases. The J call may be in error: the DNA end matches TRBJ2-7 better. The germline V gene encodes CDR1 LGHNA and CDR2 YSLEER. CDR3 length equals 17 residues. DNA of the CDR3: TGCGCCAGCAGCCTACAAACCGTCGGGACAGGGCTCTTCGAGCAGTACTTC. Its protein product is CASSLQTVGTGLFEQYF.

The sample holds a few counts of this clone. V usage is TRBV28 and J usage is TRBJ1-1, with no clear D. There are 12 residues in the CDR3. The V and J ends lost 2 bases and 9 bases respectively, with 10 bases between them. Germline lookup yields CDR1 MDHEN and CDR2 SYDVKM. CDR3 residues: CASSLDLSKAFF. DNA for the CDR3: TGTGCCAGCAGTTTAGACTTGTCAAAAGCTTTCTTT.

The chain recombines TRBV14 with TRBJ2-7; D not certain. Trimming shortened V by 1 base and J by 3 bases, and 7 bases separated the two germline ends. Germline lookup yields CDR1 SGHDN and CDR2 FVKESK. This CDR3 spans 13 amino acids. The CDR3 is CASSQAQHYEQYV. The DNA of the CDR3 is TGTGCCAGCAGCCAAGCGCAGCACTACGAGCAGTACGTC.

The chain employs TRBV25-1 and TRBJ1-5, with D unclear. Germline CDR1 is MGHDK and CDR2 is SYGVNS. Trimming took 2 bases from V and 1 from J, leaving 6 bases between them. This CDR3 contains 14 residues. DNA of the CDR3: TGTGCCAGCAGTGAAGCGGGGAGCAATCAGCCCCAGCATTTT. Its protein product is CASSEAGSNQPQHF.

Concerning this clone itself: The junction departs from germline at one end; a sequencing error may be responsible. The chain carries TRBV4-2 and TRBJ1-6; D might be TRBD1 (5 bases). Per germline, CDR1 LGHNA and CDR2 YNFKEQ. This CDR3 has 15 residues. The CDR3 DNA reads TGTGCCAGCAGCCAAGAAGTTCAGGGAAATTCACCCCCCCACTTT. Its protein product is CASSQEVQGNSPPHF.

This chain uses TRBV11-2 with TRBJ2-5, with 9 positions matching TRBD2. The CDR3 totals 17 residues. J was trimmed by 4 bases and V by 7 bases; bases with no gene match: 16. Looked up from germline, CDR1 is SGHAT and CDR2 is FQNNGV. CDR3 in DNA: TGTGCCAGCACCTCTAAGGGGCAGCGGGGGGTCAGAGAGACCCAGTACTTC. Translating gives CASTSKGQRGVRETQYF.

The chain combines TRBV4-3 with TRBJ2-3; 7 nucleotides agree with TRBD2. Germline assignment: CDR1 LGHNA and CDR2 YSLEER. Trimming took 1 base from V and 3 from J; bases not matched to a gene: 4. This CDR3 is built from 15 residues. CDR3 sequence (DNA): TGCGCCAGCAGCCAAGGAGCGGGGAGAACAGATACGCAGTATTTT. It specifies CASSQGAGRTDTQYF.

This clone was recorded only once. The V gene is TRBV6-1, the J gene TRBJ2-7; maybe TRBD2 (6 bases). The CDR3 has 15 amino acids. Trimming removed 3 bases from V and 5 bases from J, with 17 bases in between. Germline assignment: CDR1 MNHNS and CDR2 SASEGT. CDR3 amino acids: CASSDAGSGLDEQYF. CDR3 coding DNA: TGTGCCAGCAGTGACGCGGGGAGCGGGTTGGACGAGCAGTACTTC.

This chain links TRBV7-9 with TRBJ2-1; TRBD1 matches 9 bases. Germline-derived CDR1 and CDR2 are SEHNR and FQNEAQ (reference sequence). The CDR3 is 16 amino acids. Trimming cost V 6 bases and J 1 base; bases outside gene matches: 7. The CDR3 here is CASSFLGQGSYNEQFF. The CDR3 DNA is TGTGCCAGCAGTTTTCTCGGACAGGGGTCCTACAATGAGCAGTTCTTC.